This TCR beta chain appears in the sequencing data of a study of identical twins. One entry per CDR3 protein, called by TCRdb with MiXCR from the 5' RACE reads. This sample has roughly 720,000 distinct CDR3 sequences, with 15% to 20% found just once. Germline V gene data show CDR1 as LGHDT and CDR2 as YNNKEL (reference sequence). Trimming removed 6 bases from V and 6 bases from J; junction bases left unmatched: 10. The CDR3 has 14 residues. This sample also appeared in a second study, on T cells expressing NK-cell markers. That paper adds: The sorts in several experiments were restricted to alpha-beta TCR T cells by an anti-gamma-delta TCR antibody.

The rearrangement uses TRBV3-1 and TRBJ1-1, with 7 bases matching TRBD1. The sequence derives from a woman under 30 in good health. Sequences were obtained from PBMCs. CDR3 loop: CASSRQGAIAEAFF. The CDR3 nucleotides read TGTGCCAGCAGTCGACAGGGAGCCATCGCTGAAGCTTTCTTT.